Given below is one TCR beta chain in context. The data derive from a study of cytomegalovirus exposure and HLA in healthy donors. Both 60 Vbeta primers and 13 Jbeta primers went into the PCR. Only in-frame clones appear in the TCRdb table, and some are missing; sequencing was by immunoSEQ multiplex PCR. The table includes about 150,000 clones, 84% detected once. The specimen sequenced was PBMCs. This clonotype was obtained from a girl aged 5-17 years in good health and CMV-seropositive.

CDR3: CASSPLGVGKTNYGYTF. The CDR3 DNA follows: TGTGCCAGCAGCCCTCTCGGGGTGGGCAAGACTAACTATGGCTACACCTTC. The chain is built from TRBV7-9 and TRBJ1-2; D gene unclear. V dropped 5 bases and J dropped 0 bases, with 19 bases sitting between them. The germline V gene encodes CDR1 SEHNR and CDR2 FQNEAQ (reference sequence). CDR3 length equals 17 residues.